This is a list of T cell receptor beta chains from one sample in a study of beta chain features in type 1 diabetes. Profiled with immunoSEQ multiplex PCR; TCRdb holds only in-frame clones, not every one. The sample includes about 470,000 clones, 30% of them seen just once. Sequenced: naive CD4+ T cells from blood. The receptors derive from a man younger than 35 in good health. CDR3s include the opening cysteine and the closing phenylalanine or tryptophan. The D gene is left open where the match is weak.

CDR3 protein: CASATGQAETQYF
D gene: TRBD1
J gene: TRBJ2-5
CDR3 length: 13
V gene: TRBV5-1

CDR3 protein: CAWSLASGSPTQYF
D gene: TRBD2
J gene: TRBJ2-3
CDR3 length: 14
V gene: TRBV30

CDR3 protein: CAGGRTSYQETQYF
D gene: NA
J gene: TRBJ2-5
CDR3 length: 14
V gene: TRBV30

CDR3 protein: CAWRQRLNTEAFF
D gene: NA
J gene: TRBJ1-1
CDR3 length: 13
V gene: TRBV30

CDR3 protein: CASSRDSMNTEAFF
D gene: TRBD1
J gene: TRBJ1-1
CDR3 length: 14
V gene: TRBV6-5

CDR3 protein: CSGARGSPPDTQYF
D gene: TRBD2
J gene: TRBJ2-3
CDR3 length: 14
V gene: TRBV29-1

CDR3 protein: CASSEGLVQFF
D gene: NA
J gene: TRBJ2-1
CDR3 length: 11
V gene: TRBV25-1

CDR3 protein: CAWSVLRITDTQYF
D gene: NA
J gene: TRBJ2-3
CDR3 length: 14
V gene: TRBV30

CDR3 protein: CASSPLGANEQFF
D gene: NA
J gene: TRBJ2-1
CDR3 length: 13
V gene: TRBV7-9

CDR3 protein: CASSLVGHSSYEQYF
D gene: NA
J gene: TRBJ2-7
CDR3 length: 15
V gene: TRBV7-8

CDR3 protein: CRAGADTQYF
D gene: NA
J gene: TRBJ2-3
CDR3 length: 10
V gene: TRBV20-1

CDR3 protein: CASSLVRLAGYNEQFF
D gene: TRBD2
J gene: TRBJ2-1
CDR3 length: 16
V gene: TRBV11-1

CDR3 protein: CASGQGPNTEAFF
D gene: TRBD1
J gene: TRBJ1-1
CDR3 length: 13
V gene: TRBV11-2

CDR3 protein: CASSQDRGLTVQETQYF
D gene: NA
J gene: TRBJ2-5
CDR3 length: 17
V gene: TRBV4-1

CDR3 protein: CASSAGTGDTQYF
D gene: TRBD1
J gene: TRBJ2-3
CDR3 length: 13
V gene: TRBV9

CDR3 protein: CASSLVVGSWDEQFF
D gene: NA
J gene: TRBJ2-1
CDR3 length: 15
V gene: TRBV7-7

CDR3 protein: CASSPLEGTRTLYF
D gene: NA
J gene: TRBJ2-7
CDR3 length: 14
V gene: TRBV25-1

CDR3 protein: CASSEYEPSTDTQYF
D gene: NA
J gene: TRBJ2-3
CDR3 length: 15
V gene: TRBV25-1

CDR3 protein: CAWSPISYEQYF
D gene: NA
J gene: TRBJ2-7
CDR3 length: 12
V gene: TRBV30

CDR3 protein: CASSLGPASQYF
D gene: NA
J gene: TRBJ2-5
CDR3 length: 12
V gene: TRBV5-4

CDR3 protein: CSAGEAGNTIYF
D gene: NA
J gene: TRBJ1-3
CDR3 length: 12
V gene: TRBV29-1

CDR3 protein: CASSQGWGPPDTQYF
D gene: NA
J gene: TRBJ2-3
CDR3 length: 15
V gene: TRBV4-3

CDR3 protein: CSVEGLGRETQYF
D gene: NA
J gene: TRBJ2-5
CDR3 length: 13
V gene: TRBV29-1

CDR3 protein: CSAAGFWTSSTDTQYF
D gene: TRBD2
J gene: TRBJ2-3
CDR3 length: 16
V gene: TRBV29-1

CDR3 protein: CASSFGTATSQETQYF
D gene: TRBD1
J gene: TRBJ2-5
CDR3 length: 16
V gene: TRBV5-1

CDR3 protein: CSVDGLAQYF
D gene: NA
J gene: TRBJ2-3
CDR3 length: 10
V gene: TRBV29-1

CDR3 protein: CAWGQGNYGYTF
D gene: TRBD1
J gene: TRBJ1-2
CDR3 length: 12
V gene: TRBV30

CDR3 protein: CASSPAGRRANEKLFF
D gene: NA
J gene: TRBJ1-4
CDR3 length: 16
V gene: TRBV7-2

CDR3 protein: CAWSVFGLAEEPAGELFF
D gene: TRBD2
J gene: TRBJ2-2
CDR3 length: 18
V gene: TRBV30

CDR3 protein: CSVNRAYNEQFF
D gene: NA
J gene: TRBJ2-1
CDR3 length: 12
V gene: TRBV29-1